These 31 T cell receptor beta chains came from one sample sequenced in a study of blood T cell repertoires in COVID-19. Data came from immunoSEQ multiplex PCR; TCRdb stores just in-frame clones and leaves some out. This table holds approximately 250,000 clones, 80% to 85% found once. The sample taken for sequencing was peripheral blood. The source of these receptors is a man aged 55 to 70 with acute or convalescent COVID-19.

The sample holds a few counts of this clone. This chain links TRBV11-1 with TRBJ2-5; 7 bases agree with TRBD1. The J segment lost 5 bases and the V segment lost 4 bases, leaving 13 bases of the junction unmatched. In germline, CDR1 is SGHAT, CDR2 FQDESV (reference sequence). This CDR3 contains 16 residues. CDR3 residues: CASSYLTGTGLETQYF. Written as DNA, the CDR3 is TGTGCCAGCAGCTACCTGACAGGGACGGGGCTGGAGACCCAGTACTTC.

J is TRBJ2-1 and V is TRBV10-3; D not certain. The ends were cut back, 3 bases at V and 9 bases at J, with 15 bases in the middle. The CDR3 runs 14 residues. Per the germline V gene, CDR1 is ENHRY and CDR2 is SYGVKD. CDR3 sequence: CAISDGSFEVEQFF. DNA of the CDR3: TGTGCCATCAGTGATGGTAGTTTTGAGGTTGAGCAGTTCTTC.

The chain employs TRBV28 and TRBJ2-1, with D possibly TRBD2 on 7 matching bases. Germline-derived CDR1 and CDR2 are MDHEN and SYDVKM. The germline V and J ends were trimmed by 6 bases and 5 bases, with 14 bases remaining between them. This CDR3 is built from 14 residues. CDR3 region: CASRSGTHDNEQFF. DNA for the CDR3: TGTGCCAGCAGAAGCGGGACACATGACAATGAGCAGTTCTTC.

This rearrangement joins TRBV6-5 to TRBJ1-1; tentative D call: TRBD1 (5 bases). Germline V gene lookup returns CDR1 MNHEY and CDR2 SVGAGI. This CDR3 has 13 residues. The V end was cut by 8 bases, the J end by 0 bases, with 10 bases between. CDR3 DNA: TGTGCCAGCCTGTTGGGGCTGAACACTGAAGCTTTCTTT. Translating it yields CASLLGLNTEAFF.

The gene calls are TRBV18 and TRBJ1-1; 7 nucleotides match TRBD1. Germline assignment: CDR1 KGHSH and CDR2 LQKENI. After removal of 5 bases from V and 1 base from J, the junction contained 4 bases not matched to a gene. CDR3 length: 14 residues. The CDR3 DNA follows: TGTGCCAGCTCATCACAGGGGCCGAACACTGAAGCTTTCTTT. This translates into CASSSQGPNTEAFF.

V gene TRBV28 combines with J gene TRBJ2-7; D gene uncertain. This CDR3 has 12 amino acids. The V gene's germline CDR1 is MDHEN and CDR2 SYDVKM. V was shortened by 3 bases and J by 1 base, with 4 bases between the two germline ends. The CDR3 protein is CASSFTSYEQYF. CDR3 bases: TGTGCCAGCAGTTTTACATCCTACGAGCAGTACTTC. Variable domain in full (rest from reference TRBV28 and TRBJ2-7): DVKVTQSSRYLVKRTGEKVFLECVQDMDHENMFWYRQDPGLGLRLIYFSYDVKMKEKGDIPEGYSVSREKKERFSLILESASTNQTSMYLCASSFTSYEQYFGPGTRLTVT.

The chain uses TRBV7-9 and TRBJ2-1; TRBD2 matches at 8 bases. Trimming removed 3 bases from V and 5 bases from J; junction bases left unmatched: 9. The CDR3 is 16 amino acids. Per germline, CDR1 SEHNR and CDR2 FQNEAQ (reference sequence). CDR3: CASSLITSGVNNEQFF. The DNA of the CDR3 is TGTGCCAGCAGCTTGATTACTAGCGGAGTTAACAATGAGCAGTTCTTC.

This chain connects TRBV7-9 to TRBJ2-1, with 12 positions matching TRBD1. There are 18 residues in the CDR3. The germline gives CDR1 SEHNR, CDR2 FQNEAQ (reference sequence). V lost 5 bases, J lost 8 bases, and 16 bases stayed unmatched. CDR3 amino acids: CASSVRDRGLGLADEQFF. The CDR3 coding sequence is TGTGCCAGCAGCGTACGGGACAGGGGGCTGGGACTAGCTGATGAGCAGTTCTTC. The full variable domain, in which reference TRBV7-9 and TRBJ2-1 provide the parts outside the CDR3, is DTGVSQNPRHKITKRGQNVTFRCDPISEHNRLYWYRQTLGQGPEFLTYFQNEAQLEKSRLLSDRFSAERPKGSFSTLEIQRTEQGDSAMYLCASSVRDRGLGLADEQFFGPGTRLTVL.

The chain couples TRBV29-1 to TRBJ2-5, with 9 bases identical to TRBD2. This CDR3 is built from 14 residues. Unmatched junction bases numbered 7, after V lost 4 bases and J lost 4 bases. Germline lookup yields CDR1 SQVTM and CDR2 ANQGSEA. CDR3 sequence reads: CSVVPLAGRETQYF. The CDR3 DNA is TGCAGCGTTGTCCCTCTAGCGGGAAGAGAGACCCAGTACTTC.

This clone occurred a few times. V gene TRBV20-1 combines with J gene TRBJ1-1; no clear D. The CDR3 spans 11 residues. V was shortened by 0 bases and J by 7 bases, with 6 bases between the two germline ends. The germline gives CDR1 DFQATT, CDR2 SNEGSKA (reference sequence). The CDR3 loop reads CSARDSFEAFF. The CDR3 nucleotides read TGCAGTGCTAGAGATAGCTTTGAAGCTTTCTTT.

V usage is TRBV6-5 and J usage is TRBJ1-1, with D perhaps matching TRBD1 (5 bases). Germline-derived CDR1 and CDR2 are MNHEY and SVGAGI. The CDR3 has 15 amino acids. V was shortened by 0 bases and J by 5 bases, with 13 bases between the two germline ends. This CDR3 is CASSYSVQGWTEAFF. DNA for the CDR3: TGTGCCAGCAGTTACTCGGTGCAGGGTTGGACTGAAGCTTTCTTT.

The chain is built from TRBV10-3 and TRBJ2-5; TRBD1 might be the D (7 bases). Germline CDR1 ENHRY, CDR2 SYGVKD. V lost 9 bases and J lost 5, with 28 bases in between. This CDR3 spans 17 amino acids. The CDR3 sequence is CAISSLHRDSRGETQYF. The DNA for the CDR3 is TGTGCCATAAGCTCCCTCCATCGGGACAGCCGGGGGGAGACCCAGTACTTC.

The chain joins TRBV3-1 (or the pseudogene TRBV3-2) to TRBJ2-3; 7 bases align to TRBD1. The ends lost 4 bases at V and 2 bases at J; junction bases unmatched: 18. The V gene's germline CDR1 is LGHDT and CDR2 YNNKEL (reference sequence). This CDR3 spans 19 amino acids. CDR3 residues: CASSRVGVFSDRSTDTQYF. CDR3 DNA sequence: TGTGCCAGCAGCCGTGTAGGCGTGTTCTCGGACAGGTCCACAGATACGCAGTATTTT.

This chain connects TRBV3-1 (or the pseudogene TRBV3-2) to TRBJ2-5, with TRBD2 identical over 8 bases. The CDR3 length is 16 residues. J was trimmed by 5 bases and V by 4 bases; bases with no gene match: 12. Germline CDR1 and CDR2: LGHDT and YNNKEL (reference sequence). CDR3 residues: CASSPGVAGSRETQYF. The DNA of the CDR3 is TGTGCCAGCAGCCCTGGGGTAGCGGGGAGTCGGGAGACCCAGTACTTC.

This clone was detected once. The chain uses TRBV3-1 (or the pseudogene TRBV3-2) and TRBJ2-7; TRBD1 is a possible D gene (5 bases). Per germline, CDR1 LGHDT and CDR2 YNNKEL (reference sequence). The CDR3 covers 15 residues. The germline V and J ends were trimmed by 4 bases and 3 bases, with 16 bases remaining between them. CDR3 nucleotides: TGTGCCAGCAGCCCCAGCCCCCAGGGCGGCTACGAGCAGTACTTC. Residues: CASSPSPQGGYEQYF.

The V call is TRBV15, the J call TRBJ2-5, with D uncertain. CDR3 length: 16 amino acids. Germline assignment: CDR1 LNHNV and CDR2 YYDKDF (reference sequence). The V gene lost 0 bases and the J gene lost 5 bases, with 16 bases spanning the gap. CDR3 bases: TGTGCCACCAGCAGAGAGTCGCCCGCCCGGCGGGAGACCCAGTACTTC. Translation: CATSRESPARRETQYF.

The CDR3 region has the DNA TGCGCCAGCAGCCTAGGACAGGGGGACCTTCAGACCCAGTACTTC. This gives the protein CASSLGQGDLQTQYF. This sequence joins TRBV5-1 and TRBJ2-5, with 10 positions matching TRBD1. The CDR3 consists of 15 residues. The junction had 9 bases not matched to a gene; V was cut back by 4 bases and J by 6 bases. Germline-derived CDR1 and CDR2 are SGHRS and YFSETQ.

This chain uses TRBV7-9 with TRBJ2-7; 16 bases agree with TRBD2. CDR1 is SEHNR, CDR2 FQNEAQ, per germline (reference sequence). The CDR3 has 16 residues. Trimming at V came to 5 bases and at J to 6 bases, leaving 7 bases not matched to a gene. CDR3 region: CASSPGLAGGGREQYF. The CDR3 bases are TGTGCCAGCAGCCCGGGACTAGCGGGAGGGGGGCGCGAGCAGTACTTC.

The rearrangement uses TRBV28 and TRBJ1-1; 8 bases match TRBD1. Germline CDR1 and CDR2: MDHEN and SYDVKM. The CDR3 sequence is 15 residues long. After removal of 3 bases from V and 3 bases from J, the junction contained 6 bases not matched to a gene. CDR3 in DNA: TGTGCCAGCAGTTTCCACGCAGGGGGCGACACTGAAGCTTTCTTT. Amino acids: CASSFHAGGDTEAFF.

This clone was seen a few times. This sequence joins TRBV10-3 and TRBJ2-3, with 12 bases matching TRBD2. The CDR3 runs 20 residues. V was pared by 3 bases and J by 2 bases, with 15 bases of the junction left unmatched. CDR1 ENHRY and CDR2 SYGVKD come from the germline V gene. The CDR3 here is CAISEPSGRADPLATDTQYF. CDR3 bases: TGTGCCATCAGTGAACCTAGCGGGAGGGCTGATCCCCTCGCCACAGATACGCAGTATTTT.

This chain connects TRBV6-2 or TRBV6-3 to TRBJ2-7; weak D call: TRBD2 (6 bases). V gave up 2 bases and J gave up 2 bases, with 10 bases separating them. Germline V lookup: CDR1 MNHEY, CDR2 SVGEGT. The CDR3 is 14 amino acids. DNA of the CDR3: TGTGCCAGCAGTTACGCGGGGATGGCCTACGAGCAGTACTTC. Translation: CASSYAGMAYEQYF.

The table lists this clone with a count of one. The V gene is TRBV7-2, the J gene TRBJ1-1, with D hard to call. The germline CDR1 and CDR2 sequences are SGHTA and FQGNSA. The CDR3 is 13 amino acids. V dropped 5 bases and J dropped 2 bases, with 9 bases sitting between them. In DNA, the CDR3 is TGTGCCAGCAGCAGAGGACTTAACACTGAAGCTTTCTTT. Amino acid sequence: CASSRGLNTEAFF.

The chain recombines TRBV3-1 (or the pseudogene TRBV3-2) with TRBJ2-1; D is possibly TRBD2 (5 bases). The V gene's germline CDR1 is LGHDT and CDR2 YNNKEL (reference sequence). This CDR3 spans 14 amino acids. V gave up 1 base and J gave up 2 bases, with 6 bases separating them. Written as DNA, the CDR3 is TGTGCCAGCAGCCAAGCCGGGGCCTACAATGAGCAGTTCTTC. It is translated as CASSQAGAYNEQFF.

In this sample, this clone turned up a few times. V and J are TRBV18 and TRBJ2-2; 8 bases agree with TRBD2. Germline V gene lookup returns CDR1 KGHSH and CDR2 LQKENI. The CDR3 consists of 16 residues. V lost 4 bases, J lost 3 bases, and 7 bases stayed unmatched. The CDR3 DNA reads TGTGCCAGCTCACTTTTACTAGCGGAGTACACCGGGGAGCTGTTTTTT. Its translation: CASSLLLAEYTGELFF.

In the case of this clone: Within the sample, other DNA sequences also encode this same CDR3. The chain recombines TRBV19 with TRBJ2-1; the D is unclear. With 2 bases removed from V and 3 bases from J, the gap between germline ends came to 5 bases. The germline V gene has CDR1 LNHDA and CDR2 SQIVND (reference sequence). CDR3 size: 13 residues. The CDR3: CASSINSYNEQFF. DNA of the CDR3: TGTGCCAGTAGTATAAACAGCTACAATGAGCAGTTCTTC.

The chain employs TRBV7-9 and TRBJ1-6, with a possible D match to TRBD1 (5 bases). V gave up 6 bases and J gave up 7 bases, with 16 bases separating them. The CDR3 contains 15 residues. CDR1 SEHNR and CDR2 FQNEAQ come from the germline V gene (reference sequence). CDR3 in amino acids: CASRERQTLNSPLHF. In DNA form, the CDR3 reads TGTGCCAGCAGAGAACGACAGACTCTAAATTCACCCCTCCACTTT.

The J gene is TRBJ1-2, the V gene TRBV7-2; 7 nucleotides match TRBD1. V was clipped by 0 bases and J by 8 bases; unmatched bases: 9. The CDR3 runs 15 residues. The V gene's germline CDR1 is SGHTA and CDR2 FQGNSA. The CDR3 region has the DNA TGTGCCAGCAGCTTAGCGGTAGGGGGCGAGTCGGGCTACACCTTC. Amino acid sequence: CASSLAVGGESGYTF.

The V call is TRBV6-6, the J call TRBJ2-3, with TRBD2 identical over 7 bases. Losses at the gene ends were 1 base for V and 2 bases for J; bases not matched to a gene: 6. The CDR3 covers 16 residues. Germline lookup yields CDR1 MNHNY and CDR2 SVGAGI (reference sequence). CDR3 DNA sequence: TGTGCCAGCAGTTACTGGGGAGGGACCTTCACAGATACGCAGTATTTT. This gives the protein CASSYWGGTFTDTQYF.

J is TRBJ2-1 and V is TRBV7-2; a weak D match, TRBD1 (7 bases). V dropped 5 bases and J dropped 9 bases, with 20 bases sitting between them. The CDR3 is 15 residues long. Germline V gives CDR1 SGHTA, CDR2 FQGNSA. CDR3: CASSPEAGGTGEQFF. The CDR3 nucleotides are TGTGCCAGCAGCCCAGAGGCAGGGGGGACGGGTGAGCAGTTCTTC. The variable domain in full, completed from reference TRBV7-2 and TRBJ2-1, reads GAGVSQSPSNKVTEKGKDVELRCDPISGHTALYWYRQSLGQGLEFLIYFQGNSAPDKSGLPSDRFSAERTGGSVSTLTIQRTQQEDSAVYLCASSPEAGGTGEQFFGPGTRLTVL.

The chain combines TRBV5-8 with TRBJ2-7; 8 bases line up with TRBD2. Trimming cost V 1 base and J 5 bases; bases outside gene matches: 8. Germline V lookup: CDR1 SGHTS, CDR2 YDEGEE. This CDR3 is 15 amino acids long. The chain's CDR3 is CASSLYQREIHEQYF. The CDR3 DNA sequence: TGTGCCAGCAGCTTGTACCAGCGGGAGATCCACGAGCAGTACTTC.

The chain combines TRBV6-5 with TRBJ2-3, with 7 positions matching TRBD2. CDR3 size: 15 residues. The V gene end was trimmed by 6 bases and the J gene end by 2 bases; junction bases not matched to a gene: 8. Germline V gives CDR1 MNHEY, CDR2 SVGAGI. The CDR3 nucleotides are TGTGCCAGCAGGTATGGCGGGAGTTACACAGATACGCAGTATTTT. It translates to CASRYGGSYTDTQYF.